This entry is about one TCR beta chain. Its target antigen remains unknown. No much larger clone is present one base from it, and per-base qualities are unavailable. Taken with the paper, the label for time point translates to: pretreatment peripheral blood. A cohort of 25 to 30 patients with locally advanced or metastatic urothelial carcinoma, treated at Memorial Sloan Kettering on a trial protocol, was included. Peripheral blood mononuclear cells were collected pretreatment and during treatment, with between 1 and 8 total time points per patient. The Qiagen DNeasy Blood extraction kit was used to purify genomic DNA from total PBMCs and tumor samples. PBMCs were collected pretreatment and during treatment and were isolated and stored as previously described. Each PCR received spiked-in synthetic TCR analog templates so that absolute template abundance could be estimated from read counts. The immunoSEQ assay was used to amplify TCRbeta CDR3 regions from genomic DNA with bias-controlled V and J gene primers. Sequencing of rearranged TCRbeta segments was performed at approximately 20X coverage. On the authors' methods: Clustering was used to correct sequencing errors, and CDR3s were annotated against IMGT so that V, D and J genes could be assigned. Out-of-frame and stop-codon sequences were excluded, and only productive TCRbeta rearrangements were used in downstream analyses. Clonality was calculated as one minus the Shannon entropy normalized by the log of the number of unique productive sequences. Fisher's exact test with Benjamini-Hochberg correction, at a threshold of adjusted p below 0.01, was used to find clones that differed between time points or between blood and tumor. TCRdb retrieved this table from immuneACCESS and kept in-frame rearrangements only. Not all clones are present; in checked studies, unresolved V genes account for under half, and no reason is known for the remainder. For V, J and clone size, that table is used; D and trimming come from the DNA. The sample table records roughly 95,000 clones; about nine tenths of these occur just once. The ten most abundant clones make up 2% to 2.5% of the sample.

This entry is derived from a study of PD-L1 blockade in urothelial cancer (dated by TCRdb to about 2017). At the level of the whole study: Therapy was started around 2014 for all patients, and atezolizumab 1,200 mg was administered intravenously every 3 weeks. About 90% of the roughly 29 patients were identified as males with urothelial cancer of bladder origin, and a prior smoking history was reported by 18 of 29 patients. Patients had an ECOG performance status of 0 or 1 and had received between 0 and 3 prior chemotherapy regimens. Blood samples were analyzed at two time points: 3 weeks after treatment start (second dose) and 6 weeks after treatment start. Blood samples yielded a median of about 150,000 T cells and tens of thousands of unique TCRs, with median clonality about 0.08. The study was an exploratory multi-omic analysis of somatic, immune and clinical correlates of response to PD-L1 blockade with atezolizumab in urothelial cancer. Pretreatment tumor samples, along with matched peripheral blood collected serially before and after atezolizumab treatment, underwent TCR sequencing. Durable clinical benefit was defined as progression-free survival longer than 6 months, and TCR features were also tested against progression-free and overall survival. Whole exome sequencing and RNA sequencing of pretreatment tumors were performed alongside TCR sequencing in the same patients. Durable clinical benefit was achieved by nine patients but not by the remaining 20. Just over 28 patients had pretreatment blood TCR-seq, about 25 had at least one posttreatment blood collection, and about 25 had tumor TCR-seq.

General study outcomes and caveats: Because the sample size was small (n of about 30) and many exploratory analyses were performed, the results are intended to be hypothesis-generating. Greater expansion of tumor-associated TCR clones in peripheral blood 3 weeks after the start of treatment was observed in patients with durable benefit (n ≈ 24, p = 0.022). A pretreatment peripheral blood TCR clonality below the median was linked to improved progression-free and overall survival.

The receptor's source is a man between 60 and 70 years old with urothelial cancer. This material consisted of PBMCs, taken around atezolizumab (anti-PD-L1) treatment.

The CDR3 protein: CASSPSSSSNQPQHF. In nucleotide form, the sequence is TGTGCCAGCAGCCCCTCCTCTAGTAGCAATCAGCCCCAGCATTTT. Recombination linked TRBV11-2 to TRBJ1-5; no D gene is confidently identified. According to the germline V gene, CDR1 reads SGHAT and CDR2 reads FQNNGV. Trimming removed 5 bases from V and 0 bases from J, leaving 11 bases between the germline ends. The CDR3 runs 15 residues from the cysteine to the phenylalanine. Only CDR3 DNA remains: 45 bases, in frame from the first base.